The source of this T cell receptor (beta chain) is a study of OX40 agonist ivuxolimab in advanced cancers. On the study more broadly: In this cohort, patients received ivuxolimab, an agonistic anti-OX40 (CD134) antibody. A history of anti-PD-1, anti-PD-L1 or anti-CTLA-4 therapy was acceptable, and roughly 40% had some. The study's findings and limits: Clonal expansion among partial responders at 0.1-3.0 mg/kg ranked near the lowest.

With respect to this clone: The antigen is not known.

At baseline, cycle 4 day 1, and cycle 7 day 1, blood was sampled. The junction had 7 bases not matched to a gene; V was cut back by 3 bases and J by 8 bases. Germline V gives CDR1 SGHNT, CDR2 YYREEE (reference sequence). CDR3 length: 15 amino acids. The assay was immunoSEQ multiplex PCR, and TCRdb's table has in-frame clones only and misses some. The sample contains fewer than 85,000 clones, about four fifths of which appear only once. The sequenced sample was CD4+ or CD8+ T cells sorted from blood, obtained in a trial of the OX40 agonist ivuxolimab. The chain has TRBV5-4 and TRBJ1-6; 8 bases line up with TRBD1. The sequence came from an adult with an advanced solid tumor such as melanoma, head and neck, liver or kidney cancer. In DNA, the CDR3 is TGTGCCAGCAGCTCCCCCGCAGGGGGCGATTCACCCCTCCACTTT. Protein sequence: CASSSPAGGDSPLHF.